These 9 T cell receptor beta chains share one sample of origin, sequenced in a study of Graves' ophthalmopathy and Graves' hyperthyroidism. RNA transcripts served as template for amplifying TCR beta CDR3 sequences. HTBI-primed RT-PCR formed the first round, and a multiplex PCR formed the second. TCRdb called the multiplex PCR reads again in MiXCR, with one record for every CDR3 protein. This table holds about 1.2 million distinct CDR3 sequences, around a third found once. Sequenced: peripheral blood or thyroid tissue (not recorded which). Receptors originate from an adult man with Graves' hyperthyroidism.

This clonotype occurred many times. CDR3 bases: TGCAGCGTTGAAGAGGGACTAGCGGGAGGGTTCGAGCAGTACTTC. It yields the protein CSVEEGLAGGFEQYF. V usage is TRBV29-1 and J usage is TRBJ2-7; 16 nucleotides agree with TRBD2. CDR1 SQVTM and CDR2 ANQGSEA come from the germline V gene. Unmatched junction bases numbered 2, after V lost 0 bases and J lost 6 bases. This CDR3 comprises 15 residues.

This clonotype has just one count. The chain is built from TRBV6-4 and TRBJ1-1; the D is unclear. Germline CDR1 is MRHNA and CDR2 is SNTAGT. CDR3 length: 16 residues. The germline V and J ends were trimmed by 5 bases and 3 bases, with 19 bases remaining between them. The CDR3, as DNA: TGTGCCAGCAGTTCCCTCGGAAGGGCCCTCTACACTGAAGCTTTCTTT. Its protein is CASSSLGRALYTEAFF.

This clonotype has at least ten counts. The chain combines TRBV12-3 or TRBV12-4 with TRBJ2-7; 8 positions match TRBD1. V was pared by 1 base and J by 7 bases, with 3 bases of the junction left unmatched. The CDR3 has 13 residues. CDR3 sequence reads: CASSLGQGAEQYF. CDR3 bases: TGTGCCAGCAGTTTAGGGCAGGGGGCAGAGCAGTACTTC.

This clonotype was seen ten or more times. V is TRBV20-1 and J is TRBJ2-7; 11 bases line up with TRBD2. This CDR3 is built from 16 residues. Per germline, CDR1 DFQATT and CDR2 SNEGSKA (reference sequence). V lost 3 bases to trimming and J lost 0 bases; unmatched junction nucleotides: 7. The CDR3 reads CSASPTSGGTSYEQYF. CDR3 bases: TGCAGTGCTAGTCCCACTAGCGGGGGCACCTCCTACGAGCAGTACTTC.

The gene calls are TRBV7-2 and TRBJ2-1; 10 bases match TRBD2. Trimming took 6 bases from V and 6 from J; bases not matched to a gene: 5. Germline CDR1 SGHTA, CDR2 FQGNSA. The CDR3 loop spans 14 amino acids. CDR3 DNA sequence: TGTGCCAGCAGAAAACAGCGGGAGGGCAATGAGCAGTTCTTC. As protein: CASRKQREGNEQFF.

In DNA form, the CDR3 reads TGTGCCAGCGCACAGTATAAGACAGGTCGGACCAACGTCCTGACTTTC. Translated, it gives CASAQYKTGRTNVLTF. V gene TRBV10-3 combines with J gene TRBJ2-6; D might be TRBD1 (6 bases). CDR3 length equals 16 residues. In germline, CDR1 is ENHRY, CDR2 SYGVKD. Trimming shortened V by 10 bases and J by 8 bases, and 24 bases separated the two germline ends.

This clonotype was counted between two and nine times. A much larger clone lies a single base off, so this may be a read error. The chain carries TRBV10-3 and TRBJ2-2; weak D call: TRBD1 (6 bases). The V gene lost 8 bases and the J gene lost 5 bases, with 12 bases spanning the gap. Germline lookup yields CDR1 ENHRY and CDR2 SYGVKD. The CDR3 spans 13 residues. The CDR3 region has the DNA TGTGCCATCGCCAAAACAGGGACCGGGGAGCTGTTTTTT. It is translated as CAIAKTGTGELFF.

The chain links TRBV10-3 to TRBJ1-2; D call uncertain. The CDR3 runs to 14 residues. Deletions cut 3 bases from V and 2 bases from J, with 10 bases between. The germline V gene has CDR1 ENHRY and CDR2 SYGVKD. The CDR3 protein is CAISERQRNYGYTF. For the CDR3, the DNA is TGTGCCATCAGTGAACGCCAGAGAAACTATGGCTACACCTTC.

This clonotype was detected ten times or more. This chain links TRBV7-2 with TRBJ2-7; D remains ambiguous. V gave up 7 bases and J gave up 0 bases, with 16 bases separating them. Germline V CDR1 and CDR2: SGHTA, FQGNSA. The CDR3 covers 15 residues. CDR3 sequence reads: CASTPWAESSYEQYF. DNA for the CDR3: TGTGCCAGCACCCCTTGGGCGGAGTCCTCCTACGAGCAGTACTTC.